This TCR beta chain appears in the sequencing data of a study of blood T cell repertoires in COVID-19. Across the whole study: Acute and convalescent COVID-19 samples came from the United States, Italy and Spain. Nucleic acid was either cDNA or gDNA, and it came from T cells, B-cell-depleted T cells, or PBMCs.

Under the authors' procedure: It was from reference gene primer amplification that nucleated cell counts were estimated. The method was immunoSEQ multiplex PCR; TCRdb's version includes in-frame clones alone and lacks a portion of them. Clone size and the V and J calls come from that table; the DNA yielded D and trimming. The sample has about 130,000 clones, approximately 77% seen once; the top ten hold around a fifth. V lost 2 bases, J lost 2 bases, and 7 bases lay in between. The CDR3 extends over 14 amino acids. Germline CDR1 and CDR2: MNHNS and SASEGT. The J gene is TRBJ2-1, the V gene TRBV6-1; D call uncertain. Sequencing was performed on peripheral blood. This TCR derives from a man older than 75 with acute or convalescent COVID-19. DNA of the CDR3: TGTGCCAGCAGTGAAATGGCGGCCTACAATGAGCAGTTCTTC. This sequence encodes CASSEMAAYNEQFF.